A selection of T cell receptor beta chains follows, all from one sample in a study of vaccination effects on CD4 cells after COVID-19. These receptors are not linked to any known antigen. Method: immunoSEQ multiplex PCR; TCRdb's copy keeps in-frame clones and lacks some. The top ten hold 0.85% to 1% of the sample, which has 55,000 to 70,000 clones, around four fifths seen once. The material was CD4+ T cells from PBMCs cultured with HCoV-OC43 spike peptides, obtained after COVID-19 vaccination. These TCRs come from a human donor who received a COVID-19 vaccine. CDR3s include the opening cysteine and the closing phenylalanine or tryptophan. A D gene is named only where the DNA matches it firmly. Not every row has a clone size; where given, it reads once, few, many or a size class.

>.|.|TRBV10-3|TRBJ1-2
TGTGCCATCAGTGAGTCTAGGGGAGGGAACTATGGCTACACCTTC
CAISESRGGNYGYTF
>.|.|TRBV18|TRBJ1-2
TGTGCCAGCTCACCGACAGTAAACTATGGCTACACCTTC
CASSPTVNYGYTF
>.|.|TRBV5-1|TRBJ2-1
TGCGCCAGCAGCTTGGGGAGATCCCAGCTTAGCAATGAGCAGTTCTTC
CASSLGRSQLSNEQFF
>.|TRBD2|TRBV28|TRBJ2-3
TGTGCCAGCAGGGGGGGACTAGGTAGGGGCACAGATACGCAGTATTTT
CASRGGLGRGTDTQYF
>once|TRBD2|TRBV19|TRBJ2-3
TGTGCCAGTAGTATAGCGACTAGCGGGGGCGTCTCGAAAGATACGCAGTATTTT
CASSIATSGGVSKDTQYF
>.|TRBD2|TRBV3-1/TRBV3-2|TRBJ2-1
TGTGCCAGCAGCCGTACGAACGGGGGGACCTACAATGAGCAGTTCTTC
CASSRTNGGTYNEQFF
>few|TRBD1|TRBV2|TRBJ1-2
TGTGCCAGCAGTGAAGGGGCCAGGGGGCCTGGCTACACCTTC
CASSEGARGPGYTF
>.|TRBD2|TRBV4-2|TRBJ2-4
TGTGCCAGCAGCCAAGTTACTAGCGGGGGACAAAACATTCAGTACTTC
CASSQVTSGGQNIQYF
>.|.|TRBV28|TRBJ1-2
TGTGCCAGCAGAACCCCGGGGCAGATTTTCTATGGCTACACCTTC
CASRTPGQIFYGYTF
>.|.|TRBV11-3|TRBJ2-1
TGTGCCAGCAGCTTGACAGGTTCCTACAATGAGCAGTTCTTC
CASSLTGSYNEQFF
>.|.|TRBV27|TRBJ1-4
TGTGCCAGCAGTTCCTTCAGTCAAGGGGCTGAAAAACTGTTTTTT
CASSSFSQGAEKLFF
>.|.|TRBV2|TRBJ2-3
TGTGCCAGCAGTGATACGGGACCGAGCACAGATACGCAGTATTTT
CASSDTGPSTDTQYF
>once|.|TRBV24-1|TRBJ1-2
TGTGCCACCAGTGATTTGGAAAACCACTATGGCTACACCTTC
CATSDLENHYGYTF
>.|.|TRBV6-4|TRBJ2-4
TGTGCCAGCAGACGGGACAAGGGGAACATTCAGTACTTC
CASRRDKGNIQYF
>.|.|TRBV7-2|TRBJ1-2
TGTGCCAGCAGCTTACCGAACAGCGCCTATGGCTACACCTTC
CASSLPNSAYGYTF
>once|.|TRBV5-4|TRBJ1-1
TGTGCCAGCAGCTCCAGGGTAGGGACTGAAGCTTTCTTT
CASSSRVGTEAFF
>.|.|TRBV30|TRBJ1-4
TGTGCCTGGAGTGCAACAGGCGTCCCCGGTGAAAAACTGTTTTTT
CAWSATGVPGEKLFF
>.|.|TRBV5-1|TRBJ1-1
TGCGCCAGCAGTGCTATCGAAGGGGGAAACACTGAAGCTTTCTTT
CASSAIEGGNTEAFF
>few|TRBD2|TRBV11-3|TRBJ2-5
TGTGCCAGCAGCCCTGGGACTAGCCCCCTAGTAGGAGAGACCCAGTACTTC
CASSPGTSPLVGETQYF
>.|.|TRBV6-5|TRBJ1-2
TGTGCCAGCAGGGGGGGGCTGAGGGGCTATGGCTACACCTTC
CASRGGLRGYGYTF